The 31 T cell receptor beta chains below were found in one sample sequenced in a study of cytomegalovirus exposure and HLA in healthy donors (dated by TCRdb to about 2017). Library prep was done by the immunoSEQ multiplex PCR assay. A mixture of 60 forward primers for TCR Vbeta segments and 13 reverse primers for TCR Jbeta segments was used in the multiplex PCR. TCRdb's version of the immuneACCESS table is confined to in-frame rearrangements and falls short of the full clone set. An unresolved V gene accounts for under half of the shortfall where checked; the remainder is of unknown origin. This sample holds roughly 140,000 clones; approximately 68% were observed only once. The top ten clonotypes cover 3.5% to 5% of the sample. The specimen was PBMCs. The receptors were gathered from a man in his 60s in good health and CMV-seronegative.

The J gene is TRBJ2-1, the V gene TRBV10-3, with TRBD2 matching over 9 bases. V was clipped by 6 bases and J by 4 bases; unmatched bases: 7. This CDR3 is built from 15 residues. CDR1 is ENHRY and CDR2 is SYGVKD in the germline V gene. The CDR3 DNA is TGTGCCATCAGGGGTAGCGGGAGTTATTACAATGAGCAGTTCTTC. Its protein is CAIRGSGSYYNEQFF.

The chain couples TRBV11-2 to TRBJ2-7, with D possibly TRBD2 on 5 matching bases. From germline, CDR1 is SGHAT and CDR2 FQNNGV. V lost 0 bases and J lost 1, with 7 bases in between. This CDR3 contains 14 residues. The CDR3 DNA sequence: TGTGCCAGCAGCTTAGATAGCGCGTCCTACGAGCAGTACTTC. Amino acid sequence: CASSLDSASYEQYF.

In the case of this clone: The same CDR3 can be traced to other DNA sequences in this sample. The V and J genes are TRBV9 and TRBJ1-1, with D possibly being TRBD1 (6 bases). CDR1 and CDR2 (germline): SGDLS, YYNGEE. Trimming took off 0 bases at V and 4 bases at J, with 10 bases between the two ends. The CDR3 length is 14 residues. The CDR3 DNA follows: TGTGCCAGCAGCGTAGCAGGGGCCAGCACTGAAGCTTTCTTT. This sequence encodes CASSVAGASTEAFF.

The chain uses TRBV7-8 and TRBJ2-7, with D tentatively TRBD1 (5 bases). Trimming stripped 4 bases from V and 3 bases from J, with 10 bases between. Germline lookup yields CDR1 SGHVS and CDR2 FQNEAQ. The CDR3 is 13 residues long. The CDR3 coding sequence is TGTGCCAGCAGCTCCTCTCAGGGCTACGAGCAGTACTTC. Translating gives CASSSSQGYEQYF.

The rearrangement uses TRBV19 and TRBJ1-4; tentative D call: TRBD1 (6 bases). This CDR3 comprises 15 residues. Trimming stripped 6 bases from V and 2 bases from J, with 13 bases between. Germline V gene data show CDR1 as LNHDA and CDR2 as SQIVND (reference sequence). CDR3 amino acids: CASRVTGPTNEKLFF. The CDR3 nucleotides read TGTGCCAGTAGAGTGACAGGACCTACTAATGAAAAACTGTTTTTT. Full variable domain (remainder filled in from reference TRBV19 and TRBJ1-4): DGGITQSPKYLFRKEGQNVTLSCEQNLNHDAMYWYRQDPGQGLRLIYYSQIVNDFQKGDIAEGYSVSREKKESFPLTVTSAQKNPTAFYLCASRVTGPTNEKLFFGSGTQLSVL.

The chain's CDR3 is CASSSGRGSQETQYF. The CDR3 DNA is TGTGCCAGCAGCTCCGGGCGGGGATCGCAAGAGACCCAGTACTTC. The chain is built from TRBV7-9 and TRBJ2-5; the D gene is possibly TRBD2 (6 bases). With 4 bases removed from V and 2 bases from J, the gap between germline ends came to 14 bases. The CDR3 is made up of 15 amino acids. The germline CDR1 and CDR2 sequences are SEHNR and FQNEAQ (reference sequence). Based on the CDR3 plus reference TRBV7-9 and TRBJ2-5, the full variable domain is DTGVSQNPRHKITKRGQNVTFRCDPISEHNRLYWYRQTLGQGPEFLTYFQNEAQLEKSRLLSDRFSAERPKGSFSTLEIQRTEQGDSAMYLCASSSGRGSQETQYFGPGTRLLVL.

This chain joins TRBV15 and TRBJ2-3; D gene unclear. The germline CDR1 and CDR2 sequences are LNHNV and YYDKDF (reference sequence). The CDR3 contains 14 residues. The germline V and J ends were trimmed by 0 bases and 6 bases, with 10 bases remaining between them. CDR3 sequence reads: CATSREKPSDTQYF. For the CDR3, the DNA is TGTGCCACCAGCAGAGAGAAGCCTTCCGATACGCAGTATTTT.

The chain is built from TRBV28 and TRBJ2-5; D possibly corresponds to TRBD2 (6 bases). The V end lost 4 bases, the J end lost 2 bases, and 17 bases lay between the germline ends. Germline V lookup: CDR1 MDHEN, CDR2 SYDVKM. The CDR3 is 16 residues long. Here the CDR3 reads CASSWPGLSPQETQYF. CDR3 nucleotides: TGTGCCAGCAGTTGGCCGGGACTCAGCCCTCAAGAGACCCAGTACTTC.

The J gene is TRBJ2-3, the V gene TRBV4-1; D remains unclear. This CDR3 has 17 amino acids. Trimming shortened V by 10 bases and J by 0 bases, and 23 bases separated the two germline ends. Germline V gene data show CDR1 as MGHRA and CDR2 as YSYEKL. The CDR3 DNA sequence: TGCGCCACCAGTGAGGCACTGTCTGCCCTTAGCACAGATACGCAGTATTTT. Residues: CATSEALSALSTDTQYF.

This clone appeared a few times. CDR3 nucleotides: TGTGCCAGCAGCCAAGATCCTAGCGGGAGAGTCGGCTACGAGCAGTACTTC. Its translation: CASSQDPSGRVGYEQYF. This chain uses TRBV4-2 with TRBJ2-5; 10 nucleotides match TRBD2. The closer fit of TRBJ2-7 to the DNA end suggests the J call may be wrong. CDR1 and CDR2 from the germline V gene are LGHNA and YNFKEQ. This CDR3 region has 17 residues.

The chain has TRBV5-1 and TRBJ1-3; 10 nucleotides align to TRBD1. Germline lookup yields CDR1 SGHRS and CDR2 YFSETQ. V lost 3 bases to trimming and J lost 4 bases; unmatched junction nucleotides: 7. The CDR3 consists of 16 residues. The CDR3 region is CASSSEGTGEGNTIYF. The CDR3 DNA sequence: TGCGCCAGCAGCTCAGAGGGGACAGGGGAAGGAAACACCATATATTTT.

The J gene is TRBJ2-1, the V gene TRBV18; TRBD2 matches at 9 bases. The CDR3 has 17 residues. Germline V gene data show CDR1 as KGHSH and CDR2 as LQKENI. After removal of 2 bases from V and 0 bases from J, the junction contained 5 bases not matched to a gene. This CDR3 reads CASSPSTSGSSYNEQFF. CDR3 nucleotide sequence: TGTGCCAGCTCACCATCGACTAGCGGCAGCTCCTACAATGAGCAGTTCTTC. The full variable domain, its missing parts supplied by reference TRBV18 and TRBJ2-1, is NAGVMQNPRHLVRRRGQEARLRCSPMKGHSHVYWYRQLPEEGLKFMVYLQKENIIDESGMPKERFSAEFPKEGPSILRIQQVVRGDSAAYFCASSPSTSGSSYNEQFFGPGTRLTVL.

The chain couples TRBV5-8 to TRBJ2-6; a weak D match, TRBD1 (5 bases). Trimming left V 4 bases short and J 0 bases short, with 8 bases between. Germline loops: CDR1 SGHTS, CDR2 YDEGEE. The length of the CDR3 is 15 residues. Here the CDR3 reads CASSLDSSGANVLTF. In DNA form, the CDR3 reads TGTGCCAGCAGCCTAGACAGCTCTGGGGCCAACGTCCTGACTTTC.

V is TRBV5-6 and J is TRBJ2-5; 7 nucleotides line up with TRBD2. V gave up 4 bases and J gave up 1 base; unmatched junction bases: 10. Germline lookup yields CDR1 SGHDT and CDR2 YYEEEE. The CDR3 loop spans 16 amino acids. Written as DNA, the CDR3 is TGTGCCAGCAGCCCCTACGGGACTAAACTCCAAGAGACCCAGTACTTC. Its translation: CASSPYGTKLQETQYF.

The DNA for the CDR3 is TGTGCCAGCAGTGGTCTGACGGGATGGGGCTACACCTTC. This gives the protein CASSGLTGWGYTF. The chain uses TRBV6-6 and TRBJ1-2; D gene unclear. V dropped 5 bases and J dropped 8 bases, with 15 bases sitting between them. The CDR3 extends over 13 amino acids. In germline, CDR1 is MNHNY, CDR2 SVGAGI (reference sequence).

In this sample, this clone turned up a few times. One end of the junction is discordant with germline, which a read error may explain. The chain has TRBV6-1 and TRBJ2-7, with 8 bases that match TRBD1. Germline V gene sequence: CDR1 MNHNS, CDR2 SASEGT. This CDR3 has 15 amino acids. CDR3 sequence (DNA): TGTGCCAGCAGAGAAGATCAGGGGGCCAACTACGAGCAGTACTTC. Translated: CASREDQGANYEQYF.

The genes are TRBV28 and TRBJ1-2; TRBD1 agrees at 8 bases. Trimming took 8 bases from V and 1 from J; bases not matched to a gene: 9. The CDR3 is 15 residues long. The germline CDR1 and CDR2 sequences are MDHEN and SYDVKM. DNA for the CDR3: TGTGCCAGCCGTCCTCCGGGACAGGATAACTATGGCTACACCTTC. The encoded protein is CASRPPGQDNYGYTF.

V and J are TRBV5-1 and TRBJ1-4; D perhaps matches TRBD1 (5 bases). The CDR3 length is 14 residues. Germline V lookup: CDR1 SGHRS, CDR2 YFSETQ. V was trimmed by 6 bases and J by 5 bases, leaving 14 bases between them. CDR3 region: CASTPVGPNEKLFF. CDR3 in DNA: TGCGCCAGCACGCCCGTGGGGCCAAATGAAAAACTGTTTTTT.

The chain employs TRBV7-9 and TRBJ1-2; weak D call: TRBD1 (5 bases). V lost 1 base and J lost 2, with 8 bases in between. The germline gives CDR1 SEHNR, CDR2 FQNEAQ (reference sequence). The CDR3 covers 14 residues. Here the CDR3 reads CASSLVGANYGYTF. CDR3 in DNA: TGTGCCAGCAGCTTAGTTGGGGCCAACTATGGCTACACCTTC. Drawing the rest from reference TRBV7-9 and TRBJ1-2, the complete variable domain is DTGVSQNPRHKITKRGQNVTFRCDPISEHNRLYWYRQTLGQGPEFLTYFQNEAQLEKSRLLSDRFSAERPKGSFSTLEIQRTEQGDSAMYLCASSLVGANYGYTFGSGTRLTVV.

This chain links TRBV25-1 with TRBJ1-1; no clear D gene. The V and J ends lost 4 bases and 1 base respectively, with 10 bases between them. The CDR3 has 14 amino acids. CDR1 MGHDK and CDR2 SYGVNS come from the germline V gene. For the CDR3, the DNA is TGTGCCAGCAGTGTCGAACAGTCGAACACTGAAGCTTTCTTT. Its protein product is CASSVEQSNTEAFF.

In its sample, this clone was seen a few times. J is TRBJ2-7 and V is TRBV25-1; TRBD2 aligns across 14 bases. Unmatched junction bases numbered 11, after V lost 8 bases and J lost 2 bases. The CDR3 runs 17 residues. Germline V gives CDR1 MGHDK, CDR2 SYGVNS. CDR3 amino acids: CASQTAGTSGSPYEQYF. In nucleotides, the CDR3 is TGTGCCAGCCAAACCGCCGGGACTAGCGGGAGTCCCTACGAGCAGTACTTC.

This chain uses TRBV5-4 with TRBJ2-3; unclear D gene. Germline V gene sequence: CDR1 SGHNT, CDR2 YYREEE (reference sequence). CDR3 length equals 13 residues. V shed 4 bases and J shed 0 bases, with 6 bases lying between them. The CDR3 DNA reads TGTGCCAGCAGCGCGCGTAGCACAGATACGCAGTATTTT. This codes for CASSARSTDTQYF.

The chain links TRBV10-3 to TRBJ2-7, with a weak D call TRBD2 (5 bases). Trimming stripped 0 bases from V and 4 bases from J, with 19 bases between. CDR3 length equals 17 residues. CDR1 is ENHRY, CDR2 SYGVKD, per germline. CDR3 DNA: TGTGCCATCAGTGAGTCCTTCCGTTCTATGCCGGGGTACGAGCAGTACTTC. Its translation: CAISESFRSMPGYEQYF.

V usage is TRBV27 and J usage is TRBJ2-5; D is possibly TRBD1 (6 bases). CDR1 and CDR2 from the germline V gene are MNHEY and SMNVEV (reference sequence). V was shortened by 3 bases and J by 1 base, with 12 bases between the two germline ends. The CDR3 is 15 amino acids. The CDR3 here is CASSFSDRFQETQYF. Here the CDR3 DNA reads TGTGCCAGCAGTTTTTCCGACAGGTTCCAAGAGACCCAGTACTTC.

The V gene is TRBV4-2, the J gene TRBJ2-7, with TRBD2 as a possible D gene (5 bases). V shed 0 bases and J shed 7 bases, with 22 bases lying between them. The germline CDR1 and CDR2 sequences are LGHNA and YNFKEQ. The CDR3 extends over 17 amino acids. The CDR3 spells CASSQELSGLEGWEQYF. The CDR3 DNA follows: TGTGCCAGCAGCCAAGAGCTTTCCGGACTGGAAGGGTGGGAGCAGTACTTC.

The genes are TRBV25-1 and TRBJ2-7, with D maybe TRBD1 (5 bases). The CDR3 is made up of 15 amino acids. Germline CDR1 reads MGHDK; CDR2 reads SYGVNS. V was trimmed by 1 base and J by 2 bases, leaving 12 bases between them. CDR3 coding DNA: TGTGCCAGCAGTGAATCAAACAGGCCGACCTACGAGCAGTACTTC. Translating it yields CASSESNRPTYEQYF.

This chain connects TRBV29-1 to TRBJ2-2; D perhaps matches TRBD1 (6 bases). Trimming left V 4 bases short and J 5 bases short, with 14 bases between. Germline V lookup: CDR1 SQVTM, CDR2 ANQGSEA. This CDR3 has 14 residues. CDR3 residues: CSVAGTSGTGELFF. The DNA for the CDR3 is TGCAGCGTTGCCGGGACATCAGGGACCGGGGAGCTGTTTTTT.

V usage is TRBV9 and J usage is TRBJ2-3, with D possibly matching TRBD2 (6 bases). Trimming cost V 2 bases and J 12 bases, with 19 bases left between them. The CDR3 sequence is 14 residues long. Germline V CDR1 and CDR2: SGDLS, YYNGEE. Here the CDR3 DNA reads TGTGCCAGCAGCGTTGGGACTGCCGAATCCTATCAGTATTTT. Amino acid sequence: CASSVGTAESYQYF. Supplemented by reference TRBV9 and TRBJ2-3, the full variable domain reads DSGVTQTPKHLITATGQRVTLRCSPRSGDLSVYWYQQSLDQGLQFLIQYYNGEERAKGNILERFSAQQFPDLHSELNLSSLELGDSALYFCASSVGTAESYQYFGPGTRLTVL.

This chain joins TRBV28 and TRBJ1-5; D unclear. The CDR3 sequence is 16 residues long. Germline V lookup: CDR1 MDHEN, CDR2 SYDVKM. V lost 6 bases, J lost 1 base, and 16 bases lay in between. This CDR3 reads CASRSLERASNQPQHF. The CDR3 DNA is TGTGCCAGCAGGAGCTTGGAGAGGGCGAGCAATCAGCCCCAGCATTTT.

The V gene is TRBV19, the J gene TRBJ1-2; D is unclear. V dropped 2 bases and J dropped 6 bases, with 13 bases sitting between them. Germline CDR1 and CDR2: LNHDA and SQIVND (reference sequence). The CDR3 loop spans 14 amino acids. The CDR3 region has the DNA TGTGCCAGTAGTATACCCCGCGCTCTAAATGGCTACACCTTC. This gives the protein CASSIPRALNGYTF.

This rearrangement joins TRBV4-1 to TRBJ1-1; TRBD1 is a possible D gene (5 bases). Germline lookup yields CDR1 MGHRA and CDR2 YSYEKL. Trimming took 4 bases from V and 4 from J, leaving 28 bases between them. The CDR3 totals 19 residues. The CDR3 sequence: CASSPYGVGALLGSTEAFF. The CDR3 DNA reads as TGCGCCAGCAGCCCTTATGGTGTAGGGGCGCTTCTCGGGAGCACTGAAGCTTTCTTT.